This TCR beta chain was sequenced for a study of tumor-infiltrating lymphocytes in primary liver carcinoma. As for the study in general: Both sexes were represented among patients, who were 30 to 69 years old.

With regard to this clonotype: Its antigen remains unidentified.

Study observations and caveats: Presence in all five tumor regions was observed for only about 7-25% of top clones.

Making TCR beta cDNA involved around 510 ng total RNA and a constant-region primer. Sequencing libraries for TCR beta derived from three nested multiplex PCR rounds that used slightly modified ARM-PCR. From the multiplex PCR reads, TCRdb called clonotypes with MiXCR, one entry per CDR3 protein. Seen here are about 25,000 distinct CDR3 sequences, roughly three quarters observed once, and the top ten hold 32%. DNA and RNA were both co-extracted from about 20-30 mg of bulk tissue that had not been sorted. Subjects presented with primary liver carcinoma managed by surgical resection. The sequenced sample was liver tumor tissue from sampling region 5. Noted subset: tumor region T5, tumor centre. This TCR came from a woman in her twenties or thirties with primary liver carcinoma and hepatitis B virus infection.

DNA for the CDR3: TGTGCCAGCAGTTCGCGGACACTGTTCACCGGGGAGCTGTTTTTT. This gives the protein CASSSRTLFTGELFF. The chain recombines TRBV6-5 with TRBJ2-2; D is possibly TRBD1 (5 bases). This CDR3 has 15 amino acids. Germline-derived CDR1 and CDR2 are MNHEY and SVGAGI. Trimming cost V 4 bases and J 4 bases, with 13 bases left between them.